Below are 20 T cell receptor beta chains sequenced from a single sample in a study of identical twins. TCRdb recomputed calls from the 5' RACE reads with MiXCR, one row per CDR3 protein. This sample has 690,000 or so distinct CDR3 sequences; 6.1% occur once, and the top ten carry 1.5% to 2%. Sequenced material: naive T cells sorted from blood. The receptors come from a man younger than 30 in good health.

This clonotype has more than one count but fewer than ten. The chain carries TRBV2 and TRBJ1-5; the D is unclear. The V and J ends lost 6 bases and 3 bases respectively, with 3 bases between them. Germline CDR1 is SNHLY and CDR2 is FYNNEI. The CDR3 is 11 residues long. CDR3 protein: CASRDNQPQHF. The CDR3 nucleotides read TGTGCCAGCAGGGACAATCAGCCCCAGCATTTT.

This clonotype has ten or more counts. The rearrangement joins TRBV5-1 to TRBJ2-1; no firm D call. V gave up 4 bases and J gave up 10 bases, with 12 bases separating them. The CDR3 spans 12 residues. CDR1 is SGHRS, CDR2 YFSETQ, per germline. The CDR3 loop is CASSLDFGEQFF. DNA for the CDR3: TGCGCCAGCAGCCTAGACTTTGGCGAGCAGTTCTTC.

The V call is TRBV2, the J call TRBJ2-7; TRBD2 agrees at 11 bases. Trimming took 3 bases from V and 3 from J; bases not matched to a gene: 1. CDR3 length: 14 residues. CDR1 and CDR2 (germline): SNHLY, FYNNEI. This CDR3 is CASSEGLADYEQYV. CDR3 in DNA: TGTGCCAGCAGTGAGGGACTAGCGGACTACGAGCAGTACGTC.

The rearrangement uses TRBV4-1 and TRBJ2-1; TRBD1 matches 9 bases. The CDR3 has 15 amino acids. V lost 4 bases and J lost 6; bases outside the gene matches: 7. The germline V gene encodes CDR1 MGHRA and CDR2 YSYEKL. CDR3 nucleotide sequence: TGCGCCAGCAGCCTCGGACAGGGGTTGGGCAATGAGCAGTTCTTC. It codes for CASSLGQGLGNEQFF.

The chain recombines TRBV6-1 with TRBJ2-1; D might be TRBD2 (6 bases). Between the trimmed V and J ends, which lost 5 bases and 7 bases, there was a span of 18 bases. CDR3 length: 15 residues. From germline, CDR1 is MNHNS and CDR2 SASEGT. CDR3 residues: CASSPASGAGNEQFF. The CDR3 DNA reads TGTGCCAGCAGTCCAGCTTCGGGAGCCGGGAATGAGCAGTTCTTC.

The chain joins TRBV6-2 or TRBV6-3 to TRBJ2-7; 10 nucleotides match TRBD2. The J segment lost 4 bases and the V segment lost 2 bases, leaving 5 bases of the junction unmatched. The CDR3 runs 15 residues. Per the germline V gene, CDR1 is MNHEY and CDR2 is SVGEGT. The CDR3: CASSYRLAGAYEQYF. In DNA, the CDR3 is TGTGCCAGCAGTTACCGCCTAGCGGGGGCTTACGAGCAGTACTTC.

This clonotype showed up many times. This chain connects TRBV27 to TRBJ2-1, with 10 bases matching TRBD1. The germline CDR1 and CDR2 sequences are MNHEY and SMNVEV (reference sequence). The CDR3 spans 18 residues. Trimming took 7 bases from V and 6 from J; bases not matched to a gene: 18. This CDR3 is CASNPLKPGTGASNEQFF. As DNA, the CDR3 is TGTGCCAGCAACCCTCTAAAGCCCGGGACAGGGGCAAGCAATGAGCAGTTCTTC.

There are many counts of this clonotype. This chain links TRBV12-3 or TRBV12-4 with TRBJ2-1; TRBD2 aligns across 12 bases. The CDR3 is made up of 15 amino acids. V lost 7 bases to trimming and J lost 9 bases; unmatched junction nucleotides: 10. CDR3: CASTMRTSGMFEQFF. For the CDR3, the DNA is TGTGCCAGCACTATGAGGACTAGCGGGATGTTTGAGCAGTTCTTC.

This clonotype showed up many times. The V and J genes are TRBV9 and TRBJ2-1, with TRBD2 identical over 10 bases. CDR1 SGDLS and CDR2 YYNGEE come from the germline V gene. The V segment lost 0 bases and the J segment 5 bases; nucleotides outside the gene matches: 2. The CDR3 totals 15 residues. The chain's CDR3 is CASSVVTSGDNEQFF. The CDR3 DNA sequence: TGTGCCAGCAGCGTAGTTACTAGCGGGGACAATGAGCAGTTCTTC.

The chain carries TRBV14 and TRBJ2-3; the D is unclear. Between the trimmed V and J ends, which lost 0 bases and 10 bases, there was a span of 14 bases. The CDR3 loop spans 14 amino acids. Germline V gene data show CDR1 as SGHDN and CDR2 as FVKESK. The CDR3 DNA reads TGTGCCAGCAGCCAAGATTATGGCCGGCTTTCGCAGTATTTT. Translated: CASSQDYGRLSQYF.

This clonotype was seen a handful of times. DNA for the CDR3: TGTGCCAGCAGTCAAACAGGGCTAGGCAATCAGCCCCAGCATTTT. This encodes CASSQTGLGNQPQHF. The chain employs TRBV7-8 and TRBJ1-5; a possible D gene is TRBD1 (6 bases). Germline V gene lookup returns CDR1 SGHVS and CDR2 FQNEAQ. V dropped 6 bases and J dropped 2 bases, with 14 bases sitting between them. The CDR3 spans 15 residues.

This clonotype was detected ten times or more. The chain has TRBV11-2 and TRBJ2-7; the D gene is possibly TRBD1 (6 bases). This CDR3 spans 15 amino acids. Germline V gene data show CDR1 as SGHAT and CDR2 as FQNNGV. Trimming removed 1 base at V and 3 bases at J, with 13 bases between. CDR3 amino acids: CASSLGQGPYYEQYF. The CDR3 DNA sequence: TGTGCCAGCAGCTTAGGTCAGGGGCCTTACTACGAGCAGTACTTC.

At least ten counts were recorded for this clonotype. The V call is TRBV20-1, the J call TRBJ2-7, with TRBD2 as a possible D gene (7 bases). The CDR3 has 15 amino acids. The V and J ends lost 0 bases and 7 bases respectively, with 19 bases between them. CDR1 DFQATT and CDR2 SNEGSKA come from the germline V gene (reference sequence). The CDR3 DNA is TGCAGTGCTAGAGATCCGGGGGCACGGCGGGAGGAGCAGTACTTC. Its translation is CSARDPGARREEQYF.

At least ten counts were recorded for this clonotype. This rearrangement joins TRBV12-3 or TRBV12-4 to TRBJ2-1; 11 nucleotides line up with TRBD2. The CDR3 runs to 15 residues. Losses at the gene ends were 5 bases for V and 3 bases for J; bases not matched to a gene: 3. For the CDR3, the DNA is TGTGCCAGCAGTCTCGGGACTAGCGGCTACAATGAGCAGTTCTTC. Translation gives CASSLGTSGYNEQFF.

This clonotype was counted many times. The rearrangement uses TRBV20-1 and TRBJ2-2; 7 nucleotides align to TRBD1. The germline V gene encodes CDR1 DFQATT and CDR2 SNEGSKA (reference sequence). V gave up 5 bases and J gave up 2 bases; unmatched junction bases: 5. CDR3 length: 14 residues. CDR3 sequence: CSAGRTGNTGELFF. DNA of the CDR3: TGCAGTGCTGGCCGGACAGGAAACACCGGGGAGCTGTTTTTT.

This clonotype occurred a few times. The J gene is TRBJ2-7, the V gene TRBV2; 8 bases map to TRBD1. Germline V gene sequence: CDR1 SNHLY, CDR2 FYNNEI. Germline trimming cut 7 bases from V and 2 bases from J; bases unmatched to any gene: 16. This CDR3 is built from 17 residues. The CDR3 spells CASNPGVGQGGTYEQYV. Here the CDR3 DNA reads TGTGCCAGCAACCCTGGGGTCGGACAGGGTGGGACCTACGAGCAGTACGTC.

The chain links TRBV7-6 to TRBJ2-1, with TRBD1 identical over 8 bases. The trim removed 5 bases at V and 9 bases at J, leaving 6 bases unmatched. CDR3 length: 13 residues. Germline values: CDR1 SGHVS, CDR2 FNYEAQ. The CDR3 nucleotides are TGTGCCAGCAGCATAAAGACAGGGGTTGAGCAGTTCTTC. This sequence encodes CASSIKTGVEQFF.

This clonotype was detected ten times or more. The rearrangement joins TRBV15 to TRBJ1-1; possible D gene TRBD1, 6 bases. CDR3 size: 14 residues. Germline V CDR1 and CDR2: LNHNV, YYDKDF (reference sequence). V was pared by 0 bases and J by 3 bases, with 8 bases between. CDR3 region: CATSRDQGYTEAFF. CDR3 in DNA: TGTGCCACCAGCAGAGATCAGGGGTACACTGAAGCTTTCTTT.

This clonotype was seen repeatedly, ten times or more. V usage is TRBV7-2 and J usage is TRBJ2-1; 12 nucleotides agree with TRBD2. Unmatched junction bases numbered 8, after V lost 2 bases and J lost 9 bases. This CDR3 spans 16 amino acids. Per germline, CDR1 SGHTA and CDR2 FQGNSA. CDR3 sequence reads: CASSLSLAGGPREQFF. The CDR3 DNA follows: TGTGCCAGCAGCTTAAGTCTAGCGGGAGGGCCTCGTGAGCAGTTCTTC.

V gene TRBV19 combines with J gene TRBJ1-5; 8 bases fit TRBD1. The CDR3 covers 16 residues. V dropped 3 bases and J dropped 1; count of bases not matched to a gene: 5. Germline CDR1 and CDR2: LNHDA and SQIVND (reference sequence). Here the CDR3 reads CASSMTGVRSNQPQHF. CDR3 coding DNA: TGTGCCAGTAGTATGACAGGGGTTAGAAGCAATCAGCCCCAGCATTTT.